This TCR beta chain was identified during a study of CD8 T cells in ankylosing spondylitis. Overall study results and limits: Some of these motif variants have turned up before, in reports on reactive arthritis synovial fluid and blood. There was reportedly significant enrichment of clones that were disease-linked in matched ankylosing spondylitis synovial fluid.

After removal of 2 bases from V and 5 bases from J, the junction contained 14 bases not matched to a gene. There are 18 residues in the CDR3. This clonotype was seen a handful of times. Its antigen is not identified. Quantitative 5'-RACE with molecular barcodes was used to make the TCR beta libraries. From the 5' RACE reads, TCRdb called clonotypes with MiXCR, one entry per CDR3 protein. Of approximately 140,000 distinct CDR3 sequences listed, approximately 48% are singletons. The sample was synovial fluid, either unsorted or a sorted T cell fraction (not recorded which). This rearrangement joins TRBV12-3 or TRBV12-4 to TRBJ2-1; 8 bases align to TRBD1. The receptor comes from a male donor with ankylosing spondylitis. CDR3 in DNA: TGTGCCAGCAGTTTACCAGGGGGCGCTGAATCCGGGGACAATGAGCAGTTCTTC. Translation: CASSLPGGAESGDNEQFF.